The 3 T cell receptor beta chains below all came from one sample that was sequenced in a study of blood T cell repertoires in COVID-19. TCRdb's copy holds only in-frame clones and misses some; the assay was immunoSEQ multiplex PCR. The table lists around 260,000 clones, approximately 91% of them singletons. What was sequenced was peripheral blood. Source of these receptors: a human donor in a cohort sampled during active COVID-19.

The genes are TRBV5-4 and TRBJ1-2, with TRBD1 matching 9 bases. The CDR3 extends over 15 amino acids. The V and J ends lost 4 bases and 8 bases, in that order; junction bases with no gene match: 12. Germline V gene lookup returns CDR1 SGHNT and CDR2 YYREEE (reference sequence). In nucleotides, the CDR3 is TGTGCCAGCAGCCCACGATCCGGGACAGGGCGCGGCTACACCTTC. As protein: CASSPRSGTGRGYTF.

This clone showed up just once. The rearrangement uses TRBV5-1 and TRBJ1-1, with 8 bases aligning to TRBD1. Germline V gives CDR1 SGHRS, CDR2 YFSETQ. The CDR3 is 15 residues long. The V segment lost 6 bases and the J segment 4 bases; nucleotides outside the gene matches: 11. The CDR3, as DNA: TGCGCCAGCAAGGGACAGGTAGGGTTAGGCACTGAAGCTTTCTTT. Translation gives CASKGQVGLGTEAFF.

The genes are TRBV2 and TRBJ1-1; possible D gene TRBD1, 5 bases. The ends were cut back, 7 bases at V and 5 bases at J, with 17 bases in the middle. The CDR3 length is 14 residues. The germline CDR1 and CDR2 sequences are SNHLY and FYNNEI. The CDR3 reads CASTEGQGRTEAFF. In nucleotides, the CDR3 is TGTGCCAGCACCGAAGGGCAGGGAAGGACTGAAGCTTTCTTT.